This entry lists 22 T cell receptor beta chains sequenced from one sample in a study of regulatory T cells in long-lasting Graves disease. According to the study, TCR beta libraries were built with iRepertoire HTBI primers and CDR3-region Arm-PCR. TCRdb re-derived calls from the multiplex PCR reads in MiXCR, one entry per CDR3 protein. Among around 250,000 distinct CDR3 sequences listed, around 19% were seen once. Sample time point: newly diagnosed GD, antithyroid drugs for less than 3 months. Researchers made the TCR library from RNA that was extracted from PBMCs. This sample also appeared in a second study, on T cells in Graves' hyperthyroidism and ophthalmopathy.

The sample here was peripheral blood mononuclear cells (PBMCs), taken at new diagnosis, from a patient treated with antithyroid drugs. The receptor set was obtained from a woman aged 25 to 39 with Graves disease.

This clonotype was seen at least ten times. This chain connects TRBV9 to TRBJ1-2, with TRBD1 matching 7 bases. The germline V gene has CDR1 SGDLS and CDR2 YYNGEE. With V trimmed by 4 bases and J by 10 bases, 13 bases remained unmatched. This CDR3 region has 14 residues. In nucleotides, the CDR3 is TGTGCCAGCAGCTCCCCCAAACAGGGGTTTGCCTACACCTTC. Its protein product is CASSSPKQGFAYTF.

This clonotype has only a few counts. The gene calls are TRBV20-1 and TRBJ2-7, with unresolved D. This CDR3 has 15 amino acids. Trimming took 1 base from V and 3 from J, leaving 16 bases between them. Per germline, CDR1 DFQATT and CDR2 SNEGSKA (reference sequence). CDR3 DNA sequence: TGCAGTGCTAGAGGTTTTGGGCAGCCCGACTACGAGCAGTACTTC. Amino acids: CSARGFGQPDYEQYF.

This clonotype turned up a few times. CDR3 residues: CASSRLQVGSNYGYTF. CDR3 bases: TGCGCCAGCAGTCGTTTACAGGTCGGGTCTAACTATGGCTACACCTTC. This sequence joins TRBV4-1 and TRBJ1-2; D is perhaps TRBD1 (5 bases). The CDR3 has 16 amino acids. V was cut by 6 bases and J by 0 bases, with 17 bases left in between. Looked up from germline, CDR1 is MGHRA and CDR2 is YSYEKL.

This clonotype was counted at least ten times. The CDR3 nucleotides read TGTGCCAGCAGCTTAGATTTTTCAGGGGGCGGCGAAAAACTGTTTTTT. This sequence encodes CASSLDFSGGGEKLFF. The chain couples TRBV7-6 to TRBJ1-4; 8 bases map to TRBD1. The junction had 9 bases not matched to a gene; V was cut back by 1 base and J by 8 bases. The CDR3 is 16 residues long. CDR1 SGHVS and CDR2 FNYEAQ come from the germline V gene.

This clonotype was seen many times. V and J are TRBV20-1 and TRBJ1-5; D perhaps matches TRBD1 (5 bases). Germline V gene lookup returns CDR1 DFQATT and CDR2 SNEGSKA (reference sequence). V was pared by 1 base and J by 5 bases, with 9 bases between. The CDR3 is 13 residues long. CDR3 region: CSARGGGDQPQHF. CDR3 sequence (DNA): TGCAGTGCTAGAGGGGGGGGGGATCAGCCCCAGCATTTT.

Details on this clonotype: Being one base from a much bigger clone, this may be a read error. The chain recombines TRBV6-1 with TRBJ1-2; 8 nucleotides agree with TRBD1. Germline loops: CDR1 MNHNS, CDR2 SASEGT. The CDR3 runs to 12 residues. CDR3 bases: TGTGCCAGCGAAGCAGGGGGCGCGGGCTGCACCTTC. This sequence encodes CASEAGGAGCTF.

This clonotype appeared many times. The CDR3 DNA is TGCAGTGCCCCACAGGGGGATAAGGATGGCTACACCTTC. Translated, it gives CSAPQGDKDGYTF. This chain uses TRBV20-1 with TRBJ1-2, with 8 bases fitting TRBD1. CDR1 and CDR2 (germline): DFQATT, SNEGSKA (reference sequence). The trim removed 6 bases at V and 6 bases at J, leaving 9 bases unmatched. This CDR3 spans 13 amino acids.

The gene calls are TRBV19 and TRBJ1-5; no definite D call. Germline lookup yields CDR1 LNHDA and CDR2 SQIVND (reference sequence). The CDR3 covers 16 residues. Trimming pared 6 bases from V and 6 bases from J, leaving 21 bases between. DNA for the CDR3: TGTGCCAGTAGACCCCGGGTGTTGGCCGGCAGTCAGCCCCAGCATTTT. Protein: CASRPRVLAGSQPQHF. The complete variable domain, with remaining parts taken from reference TRBV19 and TRBJ1-5, reads DGGITQSPKYLFRKEGQNVTLSCEQNLNHDAMYWYRQDPGQGLRLIYYSQIVNDFQKGDIAEGYSVSREKKESFPLTVTSAQKNPTAFYLCASRPRVLAGSQPQHFGDGTRLSIL.

V gene TRBV28 combines with J gene TRBJ2-1; 9 nucleotides align to TRBD2. V lost 6 bases and J lost 9; bases outside the gene matches: 21. CDR1 and CDR2 from the germline V gene are MDHEN and SYDVKM. This CDR3 spans 18 amino acids. In DNA, the CDR3 is TGTGCCAGCAGCCTAGGGGTAGGGGCGGGAGGGCCTTTTGGTGAGCAGTTCTTC. Translating it yields CASSLGVGAGGPFGEQFF.

The chain joins TRBV20-1 to TRBJ1-6, with no clear D. CDR3 length: 17 residues. Deletions cut 0 bases from V and 8 bases from J, with 20 bases between. Germline assignment: CDR1 DFQATT and CDR2 SNEGSKA (reference sequence). CDR3: CSARDGVRQSLYSPLHF. The CDR3 DNA reads TGCAGTGCTAGAGATGGCGTCCGGCAGTCTTTGTATTCACCCCTCCACTTT.

This clonotype was detected only a few times. A read error is likely here: a far larger clone is one base away. The chain recombines TRBV12-3 or TRBV12-4 with TRBJ2-3, with D possibly TRBD1 on 6 matching bases. The DNA matches TRBJ2-5 better at its end, which makes the J call doubtful. The length of the CDR3 is 15 residues. The CDR3 is CASSSPATRGGTQYF. CDR3 nucleotides: TGTGCCAGCAGTTCCCCGGCCACCAGGGGTGGGACCCAGTACTTC.

This clonotype was counted ten times or more. The chain uses TRBV4-1 and TRBJ1-2; D unresolved. Trimming pared 1 base from V and 3 bases from J, leaving 9 bases between. The length of the CDR3 is 14 residues. Germline CDR1 reads MGHRA; CDR2 reads YSYEKL. The CDR3 loop reads CASSQAASHYGYTF. Here the CDR3 DNA reads TGCGCCAGCAGCCAAGCTGCCAGTCACTATGGCTACACCTTC.

A word on this clonotype: A much bigger clone sits one base away, suggesting this may be a read error. The CDR3 sequence is CACSAFPTEQYF. CDR3 bases: TGTGCCTGCAGCGCCTTCCCCACTGAGCAGTATTTT. The V call is TRBV11-2, the J call TRBJ2-1, with D uncertain. The J call may be in error: the DNA end matches TRBJ2-3 better. CDR1 is SGHAT, CDR2 FQNNGV, per germline. CDR3 length: 12 amino acids.

This sequence joins TRBV5-1 and TRBJ2-1; TRBD1 or TRBD2 may be the D gene (5 bases each). The V and J ends lost 0 bases and 1 base respectively, with 11 bases between them. Germline V gives CDR1 SGHRS, CDR2 YFSETQ. The length of the CDR3 is 16 residues. Written as DNA, the CDR3 is TGCGCCAGCAGCTTGGGGGCAGGGAGATCCTACAATGAGCAGTTCTTC. Residues: CASSLGAGRSYNEQFF. The full variable domain, its missing parts supplied by reference TRBV5-1 and TRBJ2-1, is KAGVTQTPRYLIKTRGQQVTLSCSPISGHRSVSWYQQTPGQGLQFLFEYFSETQRNKGNFPGRFSGRQFSNSRSEMNVSTLELGDSALYLCASSLGAGRSYNEQFFGPGTRLTVL.

This clonotype was picked up many times. The gene calls are TRBV20-1 and TRBJ1-4; tentative D call: TRBD1 (5 bases). Trimming took off 6 bases at V and 8 bases at J, with 16 bases between the two ends. This CDR3 has 13 residues. Germline loops: CDR1 DFQATT, CDR2 SNEGSKA (reference sequence). CDR3 region: CSARDGPKEKLFF. As DNA, the CDR3 is TGCAGTGCCAGGGACGGCCCAAAGGAAAAACTGTTTTTT.

The chain joins TRBV20-1 to TRBJ1-6; D gene uncertain. V was pared by 5 bases and J by 3 bases, with 11 bases between. CDR3 length equals 14 residues. Looked up from germline, CDR1 is DFQATT and CDR2 is SNEGSKA (reference sequence). The CDR3 sequence is CSAENTGYNSPLHF. CDR3 DNA: TGCAGTGCTGAAAACACTGGCTATAATTCACCCCTCCACTTT.

The V and J genes are TRBV19 and TRBJ2-1; 7 nucleotides align to TRBD1. V was pared by 7 bases and J by 0 bases, with 3 bases of the junction left unmatched. This CDR3 has 14 residues. Germline lookup yields CDR1 LNHDA and CDR2 SQIVND (reference sequence). The CDR3 DNA reads TGTGCCAGTACACGGGACAGCTCCTACAATGAGCAGTTCTTC. Its translation: CASTRDSSYNEQFF.

This clonotype has a count of ten or more. The chain uses TRBV27 and TRBJ2-1, with 10 bases lining up with TRBD1. V was pared by 4 bases and J by 6 bases, with 9 bases of the junction left unmatched. Germline loops: CDR1 MNHEY, CDR2 SMNVEV (reference sequence). CDR3 length: 16 residues. CDR3 bases: TGTGCCAGCAGTTCCTTCCGGGACAGGGGCGGCAATGAGCAGTTCTTC. Its translation: CASSSFRDRGGNEQFF.

The table lists this clonotype with many counts. The rearrangement uses TRBV3-1 and TRBJ1-1; no clear D gene. The CDR3 length is 14 residues. CDR1 and CDR2 (germline): LGHDT, YNNKEL (reference sequence). Trimming removed 1 base from V and 0 bases from J, with 6 bases in between. CDR3 DNA: TGTGCCAGCAGCCAAGGGGTCCTGAACACTGAAGCTTTCTTT. It codes for CASSQGVLNTEAFF.

Remarks on this clonotype: A far bigger clonotype differs at one base, so this is likely a read error. The missing conserved phenylalanine or tryptophan at the end of this CDR3 makes a read error likely. The DNA is left out, because the CDR3 cannot be placed on it with certainty; the CDR3 is given as TCRdb lists it. This chain connects TRBV7-2 to TRBJ2-3; the D call in the table, TRBD1, was not verified against the DNA. Germline V gene data show CDR1 as SGHTA and CDR2 as FQGNSA. The CDR3 extends over 13 residues, inclusive of both ends. CDR3 residues: CASSPDSTYEQYL.

V is TRBV27 and J is TRBJ1-2; D is undetermined. Germline CDR1 is MNHEY and CDR2 is SMNVEV (reference sequence). V was pared by 6 bases and J by 3 bases, with 17 bases between. This CDR3 is built from 15 residues. The CDR3 reads CASRATEPLYYGYTF. As DNA, the CDR3 is TGTGCCAGCAGAGCAACAGAACCTTTATACTATGGCTACACCTTC.

This clonotype was seen ten or more times. The chain employs TRBV5-1 and TRBJ1-2; no reliable D call. Germline CDR1 reads SGHRS; CDR2 reads YFSETQ. This CDR3 comprises 14 residues. V lost 4 bases and J 1 base, leaving 11 bases between the germline ends. CDR3 loop: CASSKEALNYGYTF. The DNA for the CDR3 is TGCGCCAGCAGCAAGGAGGCCCTTAACTATGGCTACACCTTC.